This record looks at one T cell receptor (beta chain) sequence and its context. Its antigen has not been determined. No much larger clonotype is one base removed from it; base qualities were not supplied. The library was obtained by the immunoSEQ multiplex PCR assay. The paper's processing steps were these. A statistical classification framework was developed to diagnose cytomegalovirus status using the catalog of TCR beta chain sequences. TCRdb mirrors the immuneACCESS table, restricted to in-frame sequences. Some clones are absent from its copies; in checked studies, under half trace to an unresolved V gene, and the reason for the others is unknown. D and trimming come from the DNA, and the V and J calls and clone size come from that table. In all, the sample holds around 180,000 clones, and more than 80% of those were seen once. The ten largest clones add up to approximately 7% of the sample. Inclusive of the bounding cysteine and phenylalanine, the CDR3 is 16 residues long. This entry keeps only the CDR3 DNA: 48 bases, framed from base 1. The germline V gene encodes CDR1 SQVTM and CDR2 ANQGSEA. The junction carries 18 bases between V and J, which are trimmed by 1 base and 2 bases respectively.

Separate from the roughly 700-subject first cohort, the validation cohort of 95 to 150 subjects was the group to which the donors belonged. The data are from a study of cytomegalovirus exposure and HLA in healthy donors (TCRdb year 2017). With respect to the entire study: According to a later analysis, the 100 to 150 validation repertoires were produced on the same platform as the 600 to 850 repertoires of the first cohort. To predict cytomegalovirus infection status, the study brought together high-throughput TCR immunosequencing, statistical association of individual TCRs with disease status, and machine learning. In addition to the first cohort of approximately 670 subjects, a separate validation cohort of approximately 130 different subjects was used. The aim of the study was to test whether cataloging public T cell receptors could identify signatures of past pathogen exposure. Points the paper makes about the study in general: A total of fewer than 200 TCR beta chains were listed by the study as associated with cytomegalovirus. According to the authors, the approach could potentially be generalized to other disease states and immunological phenotypes. A later analysis lacked HLA typing for the validation cohort, so it scored co-occurrence in that cohort across all 120 repertoires. Of the cluster scores, approximately 94% were above 0 in a later analysis, which found that TCRs clustered in the first cohort also tended to co-occur in the 130 or so validation repertoires. Most TCR sequences were seen in very few donors, while some public TCRs were found in many individuals. A few of the identified cytomegalovirus-associated TCR beta chains were confirmed in vitro to be specific for cytomegalovirus antigens. The classifier was reported to diagnose cytomegalovirus status with high specificity and sensitivity in both the original cohort and the validation cohort.

The sequencing input was PBMCs. The origin of this receptor is a man between 18 and 35 years old in good health and CMV-seropositive. This chain is built from TRBV29-1 and TRBJ2-7; the D gene is perhaps TRBD2, from 6 matching bases. Here the CDR3 is given as CSVEGEVPGAPYEQYF. The DNA is as follows: TGCAGCGTTGAAGGCGAAGTTCCGGGAGCTCCCTACGAGCAGTACTTC.